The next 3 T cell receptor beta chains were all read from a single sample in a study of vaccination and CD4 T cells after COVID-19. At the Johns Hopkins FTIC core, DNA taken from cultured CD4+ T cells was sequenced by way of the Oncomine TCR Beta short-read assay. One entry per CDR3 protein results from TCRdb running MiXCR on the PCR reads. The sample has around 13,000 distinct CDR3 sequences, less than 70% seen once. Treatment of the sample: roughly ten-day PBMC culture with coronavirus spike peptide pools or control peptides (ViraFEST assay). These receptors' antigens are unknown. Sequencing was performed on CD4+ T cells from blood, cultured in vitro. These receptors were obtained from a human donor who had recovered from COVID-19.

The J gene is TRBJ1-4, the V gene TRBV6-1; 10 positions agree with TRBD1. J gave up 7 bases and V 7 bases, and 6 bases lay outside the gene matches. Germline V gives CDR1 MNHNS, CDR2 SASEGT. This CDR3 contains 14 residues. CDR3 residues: CASITGTGVEKLFF. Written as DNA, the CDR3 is TGTGCCAGCATTACCGGGACAGGGGTTGAAAAACTGTTTTTT.

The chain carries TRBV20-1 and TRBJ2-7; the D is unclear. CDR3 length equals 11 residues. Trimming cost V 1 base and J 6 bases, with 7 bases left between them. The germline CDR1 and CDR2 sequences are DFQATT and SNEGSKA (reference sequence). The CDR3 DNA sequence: TGCAGTGCTAGAGTTCCCCCCGAGCAGTACTTC. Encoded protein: CSARVPPEQYF.

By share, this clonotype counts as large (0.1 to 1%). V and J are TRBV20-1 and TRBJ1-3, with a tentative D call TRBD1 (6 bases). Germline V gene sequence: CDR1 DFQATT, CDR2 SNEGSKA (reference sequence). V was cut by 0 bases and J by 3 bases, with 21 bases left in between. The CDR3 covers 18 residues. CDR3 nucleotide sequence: TGCAGTGCTAGAGATAGTGGGGTGATTCGGGGGCTTGGAAACACCATATATTTT. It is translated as CSARDSGVIRGLGNTIYF.